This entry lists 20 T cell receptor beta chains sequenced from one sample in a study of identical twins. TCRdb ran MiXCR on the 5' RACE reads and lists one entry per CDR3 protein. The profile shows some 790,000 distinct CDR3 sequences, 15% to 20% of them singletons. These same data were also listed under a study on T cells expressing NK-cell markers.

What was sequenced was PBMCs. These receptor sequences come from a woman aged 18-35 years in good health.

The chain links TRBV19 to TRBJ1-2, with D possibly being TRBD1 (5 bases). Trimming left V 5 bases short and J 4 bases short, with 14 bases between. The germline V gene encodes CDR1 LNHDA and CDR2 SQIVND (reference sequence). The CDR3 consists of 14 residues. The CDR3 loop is CASSAGLGSYGYTF. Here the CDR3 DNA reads TGTGCCAGTAGTGCAGGGCTTGGTTCCTATGGCTACACCTTC.

In DNA, the CDR3 is TGCAGCGTTGATAGGCTAGCGGGAGGGCCCTCGGGGACCGGGGAGCTGTTTTTT. It is translated as CSVDRLAGGPSGTGELFF. The V and J genes are TRBV29-1 and TRBJ2-2; 12 bases align to TRBD2. CDR3 size: 18 residues. V was clipped by 3 bases and J by 5 bases; unmatched bases: 13. CDR1 SQVTM and CDR2 ANQGSEA come from the germline V gene.

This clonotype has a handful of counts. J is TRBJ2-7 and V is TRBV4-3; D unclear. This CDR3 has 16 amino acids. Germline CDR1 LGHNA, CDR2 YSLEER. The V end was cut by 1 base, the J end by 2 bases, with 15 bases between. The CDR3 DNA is TGCGCCAGCAGCCAAGCCGACCAAGGTGCGACCTACGAGCAGTACTTC. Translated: CASSQADQGATYEQYF.

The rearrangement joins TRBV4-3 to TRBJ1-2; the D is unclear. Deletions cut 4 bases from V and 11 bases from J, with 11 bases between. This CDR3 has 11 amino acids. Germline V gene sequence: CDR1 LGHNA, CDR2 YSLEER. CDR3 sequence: CASSLNRRYTF. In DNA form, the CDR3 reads TGCGCCAGCAGCCTGAATCGGCGGTACACCTTC.

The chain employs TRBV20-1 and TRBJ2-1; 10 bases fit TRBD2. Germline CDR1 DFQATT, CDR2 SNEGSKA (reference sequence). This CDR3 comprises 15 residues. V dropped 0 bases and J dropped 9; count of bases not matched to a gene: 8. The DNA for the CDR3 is TGCAGTGCTAGAGAATCTAGCGGGAGTTTTAGTGAGCAGTTCTTC. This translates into CSARESSGSFSEQFF.

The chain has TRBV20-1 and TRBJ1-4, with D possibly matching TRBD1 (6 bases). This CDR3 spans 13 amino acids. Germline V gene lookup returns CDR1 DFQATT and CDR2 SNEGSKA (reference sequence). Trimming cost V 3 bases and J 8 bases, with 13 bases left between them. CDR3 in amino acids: CSASRGSMEKLFF. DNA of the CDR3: TGCAGTGCTAGCAGGGGTTCTATGGAAAAACTGTTTTTT.

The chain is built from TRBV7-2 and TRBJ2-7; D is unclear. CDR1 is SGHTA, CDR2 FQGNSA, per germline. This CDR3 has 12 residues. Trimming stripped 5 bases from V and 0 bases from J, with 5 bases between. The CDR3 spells CASSVTSYEQYF. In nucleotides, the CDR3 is TGTGCCAGCAGCGTAACCTCCTACGAGCAGTACTTC. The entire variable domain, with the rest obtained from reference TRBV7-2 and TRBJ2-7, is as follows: GAGVSQSPSNKVTEKGKDVELRCDPISGHTALYWYRQSLGQGLEFLIYFQGNSAPDKSGLPSDRFSAERTGGSVSTLTIQRTQQEDSAVYLCASSVTSYEQYFGPGTRLTVT.

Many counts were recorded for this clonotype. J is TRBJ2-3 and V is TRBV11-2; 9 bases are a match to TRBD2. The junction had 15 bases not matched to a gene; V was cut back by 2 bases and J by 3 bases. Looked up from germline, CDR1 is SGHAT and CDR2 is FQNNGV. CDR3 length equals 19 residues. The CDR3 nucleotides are TGTGCCAGCAGCTTATACCCCCCCCTCATGCTAGCGGGGACAGATACGCAGTATTTT. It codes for CASSLYPPLMLAGTDTQYF.

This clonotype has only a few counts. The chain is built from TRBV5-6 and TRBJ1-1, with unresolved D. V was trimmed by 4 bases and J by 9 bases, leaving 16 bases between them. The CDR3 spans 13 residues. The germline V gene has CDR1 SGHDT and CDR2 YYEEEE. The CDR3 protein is CASSLGDGDQAFF. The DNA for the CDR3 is TGTGCCAGCAGCCTTGGCGACGGGGATCAAGCTTTCTTT.

This chain's CDR3 is CASMGLAGATNTGELFF. The CDR3, as DNA: TGCGCCAGCATGGGACTAGCGGGGGCTACCAACACCGGGGAGCTGTTTTTT. V and J are TRBV5-1 and TRBJ2-2; 14 bases map to TRBD2. The germline V gene has CDR1 SGHRS and CDR2 YFSETQ. V lost 6 bases and J lost 2; bases outside the gene matches: 6. There are 17 residues in the CDR3.

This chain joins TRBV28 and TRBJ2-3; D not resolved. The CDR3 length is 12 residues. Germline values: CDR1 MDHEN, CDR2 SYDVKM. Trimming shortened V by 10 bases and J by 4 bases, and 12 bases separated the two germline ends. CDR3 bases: TGTGCCACCTCAATGGGTCCAGATACGCAGTATTTT. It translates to CATSMGPDTQYF.

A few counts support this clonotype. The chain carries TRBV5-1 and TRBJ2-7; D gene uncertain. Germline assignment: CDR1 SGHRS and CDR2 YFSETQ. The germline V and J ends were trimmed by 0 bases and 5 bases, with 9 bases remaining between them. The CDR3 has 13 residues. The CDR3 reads CASSLVGRNEQYF. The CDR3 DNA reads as TGCGCCAGCAGCTTGGTCGGCAGGAACGAGCAGTACTTC.

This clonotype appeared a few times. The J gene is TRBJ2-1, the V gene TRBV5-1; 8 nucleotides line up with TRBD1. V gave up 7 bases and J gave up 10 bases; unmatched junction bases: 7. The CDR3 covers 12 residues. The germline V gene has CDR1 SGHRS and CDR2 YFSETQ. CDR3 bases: TGCGCCAGCGAGGGACAGGCCCCCGAGCAGTTCTTC. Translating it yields CASEGQAPEQFF.

The CDR3 DNA reads TGTGCCAGCGCCAATCCCCGGGACACGAGTGAAAAACTGTTTTTT. This encodes CASANPRDTSEKLFF. The chain couples TRBV25-1 to TRBJ1-4; TRBD1 might be the D (6 bases). Trimming removed 8 bases from V and 7 bases from J, with 20 bases in between. Germline V gene data show CDR1 as MGHDK and CDR2 as SYGVNS. This CDR3 has 15 residues.

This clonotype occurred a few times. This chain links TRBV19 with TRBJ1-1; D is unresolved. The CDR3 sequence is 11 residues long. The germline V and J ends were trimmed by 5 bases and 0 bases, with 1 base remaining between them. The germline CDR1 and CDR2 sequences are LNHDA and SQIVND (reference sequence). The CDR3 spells CASSVNTEAFF. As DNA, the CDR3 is TGTGCCAGTAGTGTGAACACTGAAGCTTTCTTT.

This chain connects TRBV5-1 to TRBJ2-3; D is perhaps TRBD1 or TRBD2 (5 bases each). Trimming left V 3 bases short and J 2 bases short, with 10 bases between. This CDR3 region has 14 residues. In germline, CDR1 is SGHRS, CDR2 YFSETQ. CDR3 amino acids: CASSWGKHTDTQYF. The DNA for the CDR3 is TGCGCCAGCAGCTGGGGGAAGCACACAGATACGCAGTATTTT.

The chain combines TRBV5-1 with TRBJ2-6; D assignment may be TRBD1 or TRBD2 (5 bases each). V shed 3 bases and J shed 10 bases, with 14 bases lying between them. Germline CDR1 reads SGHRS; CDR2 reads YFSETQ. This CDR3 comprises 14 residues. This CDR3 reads CASSWDPDPNVLTF. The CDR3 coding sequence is TGCGCCAGCAGCTGGGACCCGGACCCGAACGTCCTGACTTTC.

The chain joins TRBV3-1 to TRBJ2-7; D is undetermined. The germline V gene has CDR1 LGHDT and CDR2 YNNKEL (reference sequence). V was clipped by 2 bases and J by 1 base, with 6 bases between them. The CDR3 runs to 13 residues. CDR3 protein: CASSQHPSYEQYF. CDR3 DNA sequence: TGTGCCAGCAGCCAACACCCTTCCTACGAGCAGTACTTC.

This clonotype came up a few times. CDR3 nucleotides: TGTGCCAGCAGTCCGAACGTAGATACGCAGTATTTT. Translated, it gives CASSPNVDTQYF. The chain employs TRBV12-3 or TRBV12-4 and TRBJ2-3; D unclear. The CDR3 contains 12 residues. Deletions cut 5 bases from V and 5 bases from J, with 8 bases between.

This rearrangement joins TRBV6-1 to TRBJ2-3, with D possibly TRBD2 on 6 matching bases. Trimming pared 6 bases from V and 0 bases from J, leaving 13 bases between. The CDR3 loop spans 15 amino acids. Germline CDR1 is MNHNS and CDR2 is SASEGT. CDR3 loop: CASRTLAASTDTQYF. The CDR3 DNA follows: TGTGCCAGCAGAACCTTAGCGGCTAGCACAGATACGCAGTATTTT.